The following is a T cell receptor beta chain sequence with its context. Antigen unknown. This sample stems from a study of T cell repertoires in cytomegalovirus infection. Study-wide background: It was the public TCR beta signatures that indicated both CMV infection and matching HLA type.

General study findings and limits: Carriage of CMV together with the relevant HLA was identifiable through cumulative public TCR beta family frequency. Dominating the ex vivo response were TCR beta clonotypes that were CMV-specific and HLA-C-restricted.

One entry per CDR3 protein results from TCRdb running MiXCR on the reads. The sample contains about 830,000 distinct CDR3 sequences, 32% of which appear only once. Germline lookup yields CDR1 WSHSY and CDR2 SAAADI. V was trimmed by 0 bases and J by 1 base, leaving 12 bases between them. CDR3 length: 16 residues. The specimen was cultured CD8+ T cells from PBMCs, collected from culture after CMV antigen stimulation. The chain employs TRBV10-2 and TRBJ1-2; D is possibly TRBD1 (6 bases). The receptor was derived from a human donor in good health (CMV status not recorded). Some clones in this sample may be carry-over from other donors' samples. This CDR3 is CASSESPGTHNYGYTF. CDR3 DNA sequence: TGCGCCAGCAGTGAGTCGCCCGGGACACATAACTATGGCTACACCTTC.